This is a list of T cell receptor beta chains from one sample in a study of blood T cell repertoires in COVID-19. The protocol was immunoSEQ multiplex PCR, while the TCRdb copy is restricted to in-frame clones and leaves out a portion. The profile shows over 300,000 clones, 89% of them singletons. Sequences were obtained from peripheral blood. These receptors originate from a man younger than 35 who had recovered from COVID-19. Both conserved end residues are part of each CDR3. Fields, in order: D gene, clone size, V gene, J gene, CDR3 protein, CDR3 DNA. The D gene is left open where the match is weak. A row's size may be missing; if present it is once, few, many or a size class.

d_gene: NA; abundance: NA; v_gene: TRBV6-2/TRBV6-3; j_gene: TRBJ2-3; CDR3aa: CASSDHRLNTDTQYF; CDR3nt: TGTGCCAGCAGTGATCACAGGTTAAACACAGATACGCAGTATTTT
d_gene: NA; abundance: NA; v_gene: TRBV19; j_gene: TRBJ1-2; CDR3aa: CASTEVPSANYGYTF; CDR3nt: TGTGCCAGTACCGAAGTTCCCAGCGCGAACTATGGCTACACCTTC
d_gene: NA; abundance: NA; v_gene: TRBV7-2; j_gene: TRBJ1-1; CDR3aa: CASSYETGLAAEAFF; CDR3nt: TGTGCCAGCAGCTATGAGACAGGACTGGCGGCTGAAGCTTTCTTT
d_gene: NA; abundance: once; v_gene: TRBV5-1; j_gene: TRBJ1-1; CDR3aa: CASSGGAANTEAFF; CDR3nt: TGCGCCAGCAGTGGCGGGGCCGCGAACACTGAAGCTTTCTTT
d_gene: TRBD2; abundance: NA; v_gene: TRBV23-1; j_gene: TRBJ2-3; CDR3aa: CASRGSSGGAMDTQYF; CDR3nt: TGCGCCAGCAGGGGGAGTAGCGGGGGGGCTATGGATACGCAGTATTTT
d_gene: NA; abundance: NA; v_gene: TRBV5-1; j_gene: TRBJ2-2; CDR3aa: CASSPQGTGELFF; CDR3nt: TGCGCCAGCAGCCCTCAGGGGACCGGGGAGCTGTTTTTT
d_gene: NA; abundance: NA; v_gene: TRBV9; j_gene: TRBJ2-3; CDR3aa: CASSAYSGSTDTQYF; CDR3nt: TGTGCCAGCAGCGCATATAGCGGCAGCACAGATACGCAGTATTTT
d_gene: NA; abundance: once; v_gene: TRBV7-9; j_gene: TRBJ1-2; CDR3aa: CASSLRGANYGYTF; CDR3nt: TGTGCCAGCAGCTTACGCGGAGCTAACTATGGCTACACCTTC
d_gene: NA; abundance: NA; v_gene: TRBV7-9; j_gene: TRBJ1-2; CDR3aa: CASSSLQENSYGYTF; CDR3nt: TGTGCCAGCAGCTCCTTACAGGAGAACTCCTATGGCTACACCTTC
d_gene: NA; abundance: NA; v_gene: TRBV4-1; j_gene: TRBJ2-7; CDR3aa: CASSPIWGDDEQYF; CDR3nt: TGCGCCAGCAGCCCTATCTGGGGAGACGACGAGCAGTACTTC
d_gene: NA; abundance: NA; v_gene: TRBV19; j_gene: TRBJ1-5; CDR3aa: CASSSVVYSNQPQHF; CDR3nt: TGTGCCAGTAGTAGCGTGGTTTATAGCAATCAGCCCCAGCATTTT
d_gene: NA; abundance: NA; v_gene: TRBV5-4; j_gene: TRBJ1-2; CDR3aa: CASRSRGGSYGYTF; CDR3nt: TGTGCCAGCCGGAGTCGGGGTGGGAGCTATGGCTACACCTTC
d_gene: NA; abundance: NA; v_gene: TRBV6-5; j_gene: TRBJ1-1; CDR3aa: CASGQLQAFF; CDR3nt: TGTGCCAGCGGACAGCTTCAAGCTTTCTTT
d_gene: NA; abundance: NA; v_gene: TRBV4-3; j_gene: TRBJ2-1; CDR3aa: CASSEGPYNEQFF; CDR3nt: TGCGCCAGCAGCGAGGGCCCCTACAATGAGCAGTTCTTC
d_gene: TRBD1; abundance: NA; v_gene: TRBV2; j_gene: TRBJ1-1; CDR3aa: CASSRRSTGEDTEAFF; CDR3nt: TGTGCCAGCAGCCGACGCTCGACAGGGGAGGACACTGAAGCTTTCTTT
d_gene: NA; abundance: NA; v_gene: TRBV29-1; j_gene: TRBJ2-1; CDR3aa: CSVVPRLVPYNEQFF; CDR3nt: TGCAGCGTTGTCCCCAGACTAGTCCCCTACAATGAGCAGTTCTTC
d_gene: NA; abundance: NA; v_gene: TRBV6-5; j_gene: TRBJ1-5; CDR3aa: CASSRQLGQPQHF; CDR3nt: TGTGCCAGCAGCAGACAGCTCGGTCAGCCCCAGCATTTT
d_gene: NA; abundance: once; v_gene: TRBV6-5; j_gene: TRBJ1-4; CDR3aa: CASSYSGRDEKLFF; CDR3nt: TGTGCCAGCAGTTACTCGGGGAGGGATGAAAAACTGTTTTTT
d_gene: NA; abundance: NA; v_gene: TRBV24-1; j_gene: TRBJ1-2; CDR3aa: CATSDSGTPYNGYTF; CDR3nt: TGTGCCACCAGTGATTCCGGGACACCGTATAATGGCTACACCTTC
d_gene: NA; abundance: few; v_gene: TRBV7-9; j_gene: TRBJ2-1; CDR3aa: CASSLGSYEQFF; CDR3nt: TGTGCCAGCAGCTTAGGGAGCTATGAGCAGTTCTTC
d_gene: TRBD1; abundance: NA; v_gene: TRBV18; j_gene: TRBJ1-2; CDR3aa: CASSPGQGVYGYTF; CDR3nt: TGTGCCAGCTCACCCGGACAGGGGGTATATGGCTACACCTTC
d_gene: TRBD2; abundance: NA; v_gene: TRBV7-6; j_gene: TRBJ2-5; CDR3aa: CASSPGTSGETQYF; CDR3nt: TGTGCCAGCAGCCCCGGGACTAGCGGGGAGACCCAGTACTTC
d_gene: NA; abundance: once; v_gene: TRBV2; j_gene: TRBJ1-2; CDR3aa: CASSLSRSAFGYTF; CDR3nt: TGTGCCAGCAGTCTATCGCGGTCCGCCTTCGGCTACACCTTC
d_gene: NA; abundance: NA; v_gene: TRBV5-5; j_gene: TRBJ2-5; CDR3aa: CASSPAGSQETQYF; CDR3nt: TGTGCCAGCAGCCCGGCCGGGTCCCAAGAGACCCAGTACTTC
d_gene: TRBD1; abundance: once; v_gene: TRBV5-1; j_gene: TRBJ2-7; CDR3aa: CASSSGTGGDEQYF; CDR3nt: TGCGCCAGCAGCTCCGGGACAGGGGGGGACGAGCAGTACTTC
d_gene: NA; abundance: NA; v_gene: TRBV6-1; j_gene: TRBJ2-7; CDR3aa: CASSEGQYYEQYF; CDR3nt: TGTGCCAGCAGTGAAGGACAGTACTACGAGCAGTACTTC
d_gene: TRBD1; abundance: NA; v_gene: TRBV7-2; j_gene: TRBJ2-5; CDR3aa: CASSAGTGQETQYF; CDR3nt: TGTGCCAGCAGCGCTGGGACAGGGCAAGAGACCCAGTACTTC
d_gene: NA; abundance: NA; v_gene: TRBV27; j_gene: TRBJ1-1; CDR3aa: CASSPRWGEAFF; CDR3nt: TGTGCCAGCAGTCCGCGATGGGGCGAAGCTTTCTTT
d_gene: TRBD2; abundance: once; v_gene: TRBV20-1; j_gene: TRBJ2-1; CDR3aa: CSASPTSEYNEQFF; CDR3nt: TGCAGTGCTAGTCCGACTAGCGAGTACAATGAGCAGTTCTTC
d_gene: TRBD1; abundance: NA; v_gene: TRBV7-8; j_gene: TRBJ2-2; CDR3aa: CASSRQGASTGELFF; CDR3nt: TGTGCCAGCAGCAGACAGGGGGCAAGCACCGGGGAGCTGTTTTTT
d_gene: NA; abundance: NA; v_gene: TRBV6-5; j_gene: TRBJ2-7; CDR3aa: CASSYSQGNEQYF; CDR3nt: TGTGCCAGCAGTTACTCCCAGGGGAACGAGCAGTACTTC
d_gene: TRBD1; abundance: NA; v_gene: TRBV15; j_gene: TRBJ1-5; CDR3aa: CATSRDLSGTGDQPQHF; CDR3nt: TGTGCCACCAGCAGAGATCTCTCGGGGACAGGGGATCAGCCCCAGCATTTT
d_gene: TRBD2; abundance: NA; v_gene: TRBV29-1; j_gene: TRBJ2-1; CDR3aa: CSVRRGNEQFF; CDR3nt: TGCAGCGTCCGGCGGGGGAATGAGCAGTTCTTC
d_gene: NA; abundance: few; v_gene: TRBV2; j_gene: TRBJ1-4; CDR3aa: CASSGDATNEKLFF; CDR3nt: TGTGCCAGCAGCGGGGATGCAACTAATGAAAAACTGTTTTTT
d_gene: TRBD1; abundance: NA; v_gene: TRBV3-1/TRBV3-2; j_gene: TRBJ1-2; CDR3aa: CASSQEDRGPHYGYTF; CDR3nt: TGTGCCAGCAGCCAAGAAGACAGGGGGCCTCACTATGGCTACACCTTC